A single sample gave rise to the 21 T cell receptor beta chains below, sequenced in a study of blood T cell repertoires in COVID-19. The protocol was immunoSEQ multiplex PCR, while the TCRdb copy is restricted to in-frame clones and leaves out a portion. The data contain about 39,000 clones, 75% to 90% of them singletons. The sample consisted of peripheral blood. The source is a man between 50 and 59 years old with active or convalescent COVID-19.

The CDR3 sequence is CASSPSTRETGELFF. CDR3 sequence (DNA): TGTGCCAGCTCACCCTCGACACGCGAGACCGGGGAGCTGTTTTTT. V is TRBV18 and J is TRBJ2-2, with D uncertain. The CDR3 is made up of 15 amino acids. Germline CDR1 and CDR2: KGHSH and LQKENI. The ends were cut back, 3 bases at V and 5 bases at J, with 13 bases in the middle. Together with reference TRBV18 and TRBJ2-2, the CDR3 gives the full variable domain: NAGVMQNPRHLVRRRGQEARLRCSPMKGHSHVYWYRQLPEEGLKFMVYLQKENIIDESGMPKERFSAEFPKEGPSILRIQQVVRGDSAAYFCASSPSTRETGELFFGEGSRLTVL.

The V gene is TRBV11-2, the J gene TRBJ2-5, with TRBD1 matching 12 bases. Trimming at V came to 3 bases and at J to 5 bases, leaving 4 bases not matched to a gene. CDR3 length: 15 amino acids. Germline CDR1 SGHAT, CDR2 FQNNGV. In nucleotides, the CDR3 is TGTGCCAGCAGCTTTCGGGACAGGGGGCTGGAGACCCAGTACTTC. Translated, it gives CASSFRDRGLETQYF.

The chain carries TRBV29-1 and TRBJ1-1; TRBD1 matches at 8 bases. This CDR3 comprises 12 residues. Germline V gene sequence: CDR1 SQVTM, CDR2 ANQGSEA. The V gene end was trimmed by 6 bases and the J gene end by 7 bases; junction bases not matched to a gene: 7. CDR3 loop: CSVAQGASEAFF. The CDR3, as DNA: TGCAGCGTAGCCCAGGGGGCTAGTGAAGCTTTCTTT.

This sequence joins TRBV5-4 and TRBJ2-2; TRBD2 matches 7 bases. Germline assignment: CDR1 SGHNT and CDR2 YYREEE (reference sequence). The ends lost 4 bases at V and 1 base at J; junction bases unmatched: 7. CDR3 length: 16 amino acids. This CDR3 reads CASSHQGGGNTGELFF. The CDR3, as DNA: TGTGCCAGCAGCCACCAAGGCGGGGGGAACACCGGGGAGCTGTTTTTT.

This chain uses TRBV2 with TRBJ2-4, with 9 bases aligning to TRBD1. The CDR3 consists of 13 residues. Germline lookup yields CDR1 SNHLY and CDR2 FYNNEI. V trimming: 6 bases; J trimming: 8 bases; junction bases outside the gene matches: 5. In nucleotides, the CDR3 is TGTGCCAGCAGATTGGGACAGGGATACATTCAGTACTTC. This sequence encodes CASRLGQGYIQYF.

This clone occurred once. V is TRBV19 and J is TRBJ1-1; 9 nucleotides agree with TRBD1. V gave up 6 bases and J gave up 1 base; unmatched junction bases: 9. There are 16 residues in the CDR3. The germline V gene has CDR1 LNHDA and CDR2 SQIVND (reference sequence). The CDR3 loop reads CASRPTGGRGNTEAFF. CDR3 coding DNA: TGTGCCAGTAGGCCAACAGGGGGCCGGGGGAACACTGAAGCTTTCTTT.

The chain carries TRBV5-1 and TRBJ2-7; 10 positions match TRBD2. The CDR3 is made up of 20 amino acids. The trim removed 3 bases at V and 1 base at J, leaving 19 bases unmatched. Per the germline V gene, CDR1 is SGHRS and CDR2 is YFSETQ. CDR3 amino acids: CASSYQPASSGLAYSYEQYF. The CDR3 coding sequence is TGCGCCAGCAGCTACCAGCCGGCAAGCTCGGGACTAGCGTATTCCTACGAGCAGTACTTC.

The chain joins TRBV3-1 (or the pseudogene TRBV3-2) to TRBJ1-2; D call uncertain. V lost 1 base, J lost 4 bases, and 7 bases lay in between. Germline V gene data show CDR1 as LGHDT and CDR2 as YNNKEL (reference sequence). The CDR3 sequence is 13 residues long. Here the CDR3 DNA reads TGTGCCAGCAGCCAAGGCGATATCTATGGCTACACCTTC. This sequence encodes CASSQGDIYGYTF.

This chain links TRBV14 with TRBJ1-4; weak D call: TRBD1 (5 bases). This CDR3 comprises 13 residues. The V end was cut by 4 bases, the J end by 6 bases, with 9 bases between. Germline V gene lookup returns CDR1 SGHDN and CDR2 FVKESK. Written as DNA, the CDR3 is TGTGCCAGCAGCCTCCAGGGTTATGAAAAACTGTTTTTT. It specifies CASSLQGYEKLFF.

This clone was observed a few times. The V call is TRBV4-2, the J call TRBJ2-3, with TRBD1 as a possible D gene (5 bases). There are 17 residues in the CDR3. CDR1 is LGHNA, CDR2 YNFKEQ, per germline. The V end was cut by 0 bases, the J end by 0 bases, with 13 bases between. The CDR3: CASSQDRQRVSTDTQYF. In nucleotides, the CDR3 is TGTGCCAGCAGCCAAGATCGACAGAGAGTTAGCACAGATACGCAGTATTTT.

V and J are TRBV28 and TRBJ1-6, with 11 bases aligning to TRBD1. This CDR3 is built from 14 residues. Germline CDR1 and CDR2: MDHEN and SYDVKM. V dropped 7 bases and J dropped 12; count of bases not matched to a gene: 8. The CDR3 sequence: CASTKGQGVRPLHF. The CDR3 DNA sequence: TGTGCCAGCACCAAGGGACAGGGGGTGAGACCCCTCCACTTT.

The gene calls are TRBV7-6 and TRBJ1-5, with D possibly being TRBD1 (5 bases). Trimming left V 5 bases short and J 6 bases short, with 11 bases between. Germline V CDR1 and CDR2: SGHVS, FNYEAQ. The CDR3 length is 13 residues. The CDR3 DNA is TGTGCCAGCAGCGACCAGGGACTTCAGCCCCAGCATTTT. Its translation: CASSDQGLQPQHF.

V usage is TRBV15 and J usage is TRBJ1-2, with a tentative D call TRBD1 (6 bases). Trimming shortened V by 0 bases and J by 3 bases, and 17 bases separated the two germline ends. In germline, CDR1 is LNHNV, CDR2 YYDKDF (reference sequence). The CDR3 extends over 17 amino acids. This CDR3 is CATSREGGAPRYYGYTF. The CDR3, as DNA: TGTGCCACCAGCAGAGAGGGGGGGGCCCCCCGCTACTATGGCTACACCTTC.

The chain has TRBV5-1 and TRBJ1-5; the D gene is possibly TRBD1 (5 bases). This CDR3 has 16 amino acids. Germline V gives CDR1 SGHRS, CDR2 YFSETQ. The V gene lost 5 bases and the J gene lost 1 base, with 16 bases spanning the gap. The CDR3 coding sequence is TGCGCCAGCAGGGCCGGGGGTTCTGAGAGCAATCAGCCCCAGCATTTT. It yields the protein CASRAGGSESNQPQHF. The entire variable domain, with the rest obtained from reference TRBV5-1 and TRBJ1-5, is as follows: KAGVTQTPRYLIKTRGQQVTLSCSPISGHRSVSWYQQTPGQGLQFLFEYFSETQRNKGNFPGRFSGRQFSNSRSEMNVSTLELGDSALYLCASRAGGSESNQPQHFGDGTRLSIL.

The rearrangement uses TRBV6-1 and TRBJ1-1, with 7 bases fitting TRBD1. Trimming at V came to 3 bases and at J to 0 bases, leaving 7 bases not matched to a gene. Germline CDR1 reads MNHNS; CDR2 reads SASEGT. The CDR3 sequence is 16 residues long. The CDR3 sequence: CASSEQGQIMNTEAFF. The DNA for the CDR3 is TGTGCCAGCAGTGAGCAGGGACAGATCATGAACACTGAAGCTTTCTTT.

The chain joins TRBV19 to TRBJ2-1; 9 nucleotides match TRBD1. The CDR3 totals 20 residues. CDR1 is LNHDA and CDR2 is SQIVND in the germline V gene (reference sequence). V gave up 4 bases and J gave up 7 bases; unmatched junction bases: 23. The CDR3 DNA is TGTGCCAGTAGTAAGGGGTGGTCCGGGACAGGGATAAATGTAGGGAATGAGCAGTTCTTC. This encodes CASSKGWSGTGINVGNEQFF.

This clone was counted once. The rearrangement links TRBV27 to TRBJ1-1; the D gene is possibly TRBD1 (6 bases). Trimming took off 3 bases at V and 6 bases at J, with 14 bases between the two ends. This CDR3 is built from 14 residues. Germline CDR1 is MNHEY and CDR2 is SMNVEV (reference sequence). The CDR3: CASSFKRGAAEAFF. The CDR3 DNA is TGTGCCAGCAGTTTTAAGCGGGGGGCGGCTGAAGCTTTCTTT.

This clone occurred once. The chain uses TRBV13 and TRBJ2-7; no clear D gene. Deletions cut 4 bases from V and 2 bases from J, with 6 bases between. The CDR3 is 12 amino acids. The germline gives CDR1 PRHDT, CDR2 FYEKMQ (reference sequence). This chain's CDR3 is CASSSQTYEQYF. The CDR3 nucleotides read TGTGCCAGCAGCTCACAGACCTACGAGCAGTACTTC.

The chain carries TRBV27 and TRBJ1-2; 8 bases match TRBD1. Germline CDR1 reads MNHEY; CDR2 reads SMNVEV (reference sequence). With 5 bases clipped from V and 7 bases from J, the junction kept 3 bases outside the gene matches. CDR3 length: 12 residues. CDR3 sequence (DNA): TGTGCCAGCAGTCCGGACAGGGCTGGCTACACCTTC. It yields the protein CASSPDRAGYTF.

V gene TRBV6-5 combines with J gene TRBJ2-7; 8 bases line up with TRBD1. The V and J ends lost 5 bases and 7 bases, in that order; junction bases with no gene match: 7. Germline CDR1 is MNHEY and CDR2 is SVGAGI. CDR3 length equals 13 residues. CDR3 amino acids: CASSTRTGLEQYF. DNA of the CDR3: TGTGCCAGCAGTACCCGGACAGGGCTTGAGCAGTACTTC.

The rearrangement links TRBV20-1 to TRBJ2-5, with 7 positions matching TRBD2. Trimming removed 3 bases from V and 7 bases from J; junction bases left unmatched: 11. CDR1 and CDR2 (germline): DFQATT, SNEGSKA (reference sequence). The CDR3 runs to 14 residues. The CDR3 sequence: CSASVSATGGTQYF. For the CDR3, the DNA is TGCAGTGCTAGTGTTAGCGCAACGGGGGGGACCCAGTACTTC.